This T cell receptor (beta chain) comes out of a study of CD8+ T cells in alopecia areata. Study-level background: Oral tofacitinib, 5 to 10 mg twice daily, was given in an open-label trial.

CDR1 and CDR2 from the germline V gene are MGHRA and YSYEKL. This CDR3 contains 14 residues. V lost 0 bases to trimming and J lost 5 bases, with 10 bases between them. Treatment reported: oral pan-JAK inhibitor, 5-10 mg twice daily. Alopecia areata patients had lesional scalp punch biopsies and peripheral blood taken from them. Following RNA extraction, reverse transcription yielded cDNA that acted as the sequencing template. Here immunoSEQ multiplex PCR was the method, and the copy in TCRdb shows in-frame clones only, minus some. The sample yields over 95,000 clones, 60% to 75% seen once. Study-level points and caveats: On tofacitinib, scalp clonality and expanded CD8+ clones among top 100 fell significantly.

Worth noting for this clone: What it binds is unknown.

Sample: CD8+ T cells sorted from blood, taken at week 4, from a patient treated with tofacitinib. This TCR was recovered from a human donor with alopecia areata. The V call is TRBV4-1, the J call TRBJ1-1, with D perhaps TRBD1 (5 bases). CDR3 coding DNA: TGCGCCAGCAGCCAAGATGTACGGGGGACTGAAGCTTTCTTT. This translates into CASSQDVRGTEAFF.